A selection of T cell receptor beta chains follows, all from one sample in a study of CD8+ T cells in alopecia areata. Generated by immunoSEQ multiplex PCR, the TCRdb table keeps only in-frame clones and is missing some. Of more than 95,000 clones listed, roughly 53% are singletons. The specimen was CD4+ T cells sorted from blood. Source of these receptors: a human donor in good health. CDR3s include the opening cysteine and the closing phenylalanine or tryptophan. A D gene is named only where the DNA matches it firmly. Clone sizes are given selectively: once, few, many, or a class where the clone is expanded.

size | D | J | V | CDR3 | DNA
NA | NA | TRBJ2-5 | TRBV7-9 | CASSLESETQYF | TGTGCCAGCAGCTTAGAGAGTGAGACCCAGTACTTC
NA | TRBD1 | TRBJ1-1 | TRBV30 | CAWSWAGGTEAFF | TGTGCCTGGAGTTGGGCAGGGGGCACTGAAGCTTTCTTT
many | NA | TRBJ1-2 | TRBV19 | CASNTGTSYGYTF | TGTGCCAGTAATACCGGGACGTCCTATGGCTACACCTTC
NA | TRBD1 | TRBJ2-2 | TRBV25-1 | CASSGPRTGTTGELFF | TGTGCCAGCAGTGGCCCTCGGACAGGGACCACCGGGGAGCTGTTTTTT
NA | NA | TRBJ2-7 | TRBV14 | CASSPRPRAQHSYEQYF | TGTGCCAGCAGCCCCCGCCCCCGGGCCCAACACTCCTACGAGCAGTACTTC
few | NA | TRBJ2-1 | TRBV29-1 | CSTRWYNEQFF | TGCAGCACCCGTTGGTACAATGAGCAGTTCTTC
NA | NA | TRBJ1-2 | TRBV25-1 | CASQGGTMVFWGYGYTF | TGTGCCAGTCAAGGGGGGACCATGGTCTTTTGGGGCTATGGCTACACCTTC
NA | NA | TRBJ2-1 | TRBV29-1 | CSVQQSSYNEQFF | TGCAGCGTCCAACAGAGCTCCTACAATGAGCAGTTCTTC
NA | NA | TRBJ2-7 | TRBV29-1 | CSVGQSPTYEQYF | TGCAGCGTAGGACAGTCACCAACCTACGAGCAGTACTTC
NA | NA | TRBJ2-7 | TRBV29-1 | CSVVSGALGEQYF | TGCAGCGTTGTATCGGGGGCCTTGGGAGAGCAGTACTTC
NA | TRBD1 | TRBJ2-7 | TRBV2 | CASSNTGGPYQQYF | TGTGCCAGCAGTAATACAGGGGGACCTTACCAGCAGTACTTC
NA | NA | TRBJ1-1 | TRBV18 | CASSPPKGLNTEAFF | TGTGCCAGCTCACCACCCAAGGGACTGAACACTGAAGCTTTCTTT
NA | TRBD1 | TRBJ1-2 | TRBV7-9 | CASSPGQGNYGYTF | TGTGCCAGCAGTCCCGGACAGGGCAACTATGGCTACACCTTC
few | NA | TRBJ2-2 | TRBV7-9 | CASSLSGELFF | TGTGCCAGCAGCTTATCCGGGGAGCTGTTTTTT
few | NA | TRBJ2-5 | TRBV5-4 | CASSPYGKTQYF | TGTGCCAGCAGTCCTTACGGGAAGACCCAGTACTTC
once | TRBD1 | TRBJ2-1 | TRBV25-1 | CASSEGTGGLYNEQFF | TGTGCCAGCAGTGAAGGGACAGGGGGACTCTACAATGAGCAGTTCTTC
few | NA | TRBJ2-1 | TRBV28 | CASSRRLRAVGNEQFF | TGTGCCAGCAGCCGACGTCTGAGGGCAGTAGGCAATGAGCAGTTCTTC
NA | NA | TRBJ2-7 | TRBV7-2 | CASSTDNEQYF | TGTGCCAGCAGCACCGACAACGAGCAGTACTTC
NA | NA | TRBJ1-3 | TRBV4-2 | CASSQDWRASGNTIYF | TGTGCCAGCAGCCAAGATTGGAGGGCCTCTGGAAACACCATATATTTT
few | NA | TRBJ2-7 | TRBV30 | CACTTWRENFYEQYF | TGTGCCTGTACTACTTGGCGGGAAAACTTCTACGAGCAGTACTTC
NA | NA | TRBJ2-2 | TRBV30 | CAWSPRGTGELFF | TGTGCCTGGAGTCCCCGAGGCACCGGGGAGCTGTTTTTT
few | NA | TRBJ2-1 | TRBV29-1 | CSVGGGQFF | TGCAGCGTTGGAGGGGGGCAGTTCTTC
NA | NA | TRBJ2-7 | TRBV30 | CAWGRAWRSYEQYF | TGTGCCTGGGGAAGGGCATGGAGGTCCTACGAGCAGTACTTC
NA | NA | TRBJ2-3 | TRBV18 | CASSPSAAGTTDTQYF | TGTGCCAGCTCACCATCAGCGGCGGGGACCACAGATACGCAGTATTTT
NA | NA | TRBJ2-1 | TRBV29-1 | CSVGRLRDEQFF | TGCAGCGTTGGCCGACTAAGGGATGAGCAGTTCTTC